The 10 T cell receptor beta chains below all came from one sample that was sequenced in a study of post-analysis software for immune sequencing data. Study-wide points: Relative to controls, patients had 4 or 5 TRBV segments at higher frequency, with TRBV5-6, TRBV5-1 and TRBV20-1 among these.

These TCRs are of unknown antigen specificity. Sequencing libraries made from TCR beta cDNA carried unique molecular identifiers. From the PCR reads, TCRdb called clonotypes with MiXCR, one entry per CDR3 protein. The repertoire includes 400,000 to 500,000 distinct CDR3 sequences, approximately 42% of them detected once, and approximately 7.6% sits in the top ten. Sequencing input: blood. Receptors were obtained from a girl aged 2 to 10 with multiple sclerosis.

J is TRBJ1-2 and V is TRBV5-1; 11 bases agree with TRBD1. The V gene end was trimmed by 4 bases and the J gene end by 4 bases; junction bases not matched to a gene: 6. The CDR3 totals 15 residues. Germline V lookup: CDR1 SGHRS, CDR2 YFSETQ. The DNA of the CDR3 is TGCGCCAGCAGCCGGGGACAGGGGGTGAGCTATGGCTACACCTTC. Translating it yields CASSRGQGVSYGYTF. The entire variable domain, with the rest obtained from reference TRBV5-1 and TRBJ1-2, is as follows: KAGVTQTPRYLIKTRGQQVTLSCSPISGHRSVSWYQQTPGQGLQFLFEYFSETQRNKGNFPGRFSGRQFSNSRSEMNVSTLELGDSALYLCASSRGQGVSYGYTFGSGTRLTVV.

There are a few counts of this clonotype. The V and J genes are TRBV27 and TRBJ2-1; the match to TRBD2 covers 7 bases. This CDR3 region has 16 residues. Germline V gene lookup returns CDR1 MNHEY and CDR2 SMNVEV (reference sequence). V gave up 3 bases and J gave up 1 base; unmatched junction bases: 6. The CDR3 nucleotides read TGTGCCAGCAGTTTTTTGGCGGGAGAGTCCTACAATGAGCAGTTCTTC. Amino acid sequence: CASSFLAGESYNEQFF.

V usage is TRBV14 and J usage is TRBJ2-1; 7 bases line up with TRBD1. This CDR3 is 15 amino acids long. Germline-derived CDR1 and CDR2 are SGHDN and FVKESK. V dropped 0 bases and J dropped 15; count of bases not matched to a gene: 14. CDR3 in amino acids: CASSQEQGWATIRFF. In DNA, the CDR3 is TGTGCCAGCAGCCAAGAACAGGGGTGGGCTACAATCCGGTTCTTC.

CDR3 sequence: CASSFGTGELFF. CDR3 bases: TGTGCCAGCAGTTTTGGCACCGGGGAGCTGTTTTTT. The V call is TRBV27, the J call TRBJ2-2; D remains ambiguous. In germline, CDR1 is MNHEY, CDR2 SMNVEV (reference sequence). V was pared by 3 bases and J by 4 bases, with 3 bases between. The CDR3 totals 12 residues.

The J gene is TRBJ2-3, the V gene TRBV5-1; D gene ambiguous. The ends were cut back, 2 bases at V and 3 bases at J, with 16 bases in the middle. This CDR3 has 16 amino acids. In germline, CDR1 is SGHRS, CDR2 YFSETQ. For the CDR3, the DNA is TGCGCCAGCAGCTTAGGCCTTACGATCGAAACAGATACGCAGTATTTT. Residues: CASSLGLTIETDTQYF.

CDR3 amino acids: CASSELPGMDYGYTF. Written as DNA, the CDR3 is TGTGCCAGCAGTGAATTGCCGGGTATGGACTATGGCTACACCTTC. This sequence joins TRBV2 and TRBJ1-2; no reliable D call. Deletions cut 2 bases from V and 3 bases from J, with 13 bases between. The CDR3 extends over 15 amino acids. Germline V lookup: CDR1 SNHLY, CDR2 FYNNEI.

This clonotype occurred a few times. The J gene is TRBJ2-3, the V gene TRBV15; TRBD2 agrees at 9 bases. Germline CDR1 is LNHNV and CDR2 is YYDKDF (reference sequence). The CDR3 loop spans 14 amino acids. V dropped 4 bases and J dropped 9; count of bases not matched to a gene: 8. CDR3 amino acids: CATSNDRTSETQYF. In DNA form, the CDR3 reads TGTGCCACCAGCAACGACCGGACTAGCGAAACGCAGTATTTT.

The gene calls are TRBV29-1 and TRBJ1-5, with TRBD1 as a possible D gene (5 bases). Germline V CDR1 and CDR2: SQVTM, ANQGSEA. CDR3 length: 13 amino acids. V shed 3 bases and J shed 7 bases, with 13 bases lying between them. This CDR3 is CSVDRHRGQPQHF. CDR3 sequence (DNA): TGCAGCGTTGATCGGCACCGGGGCCAGCCCCAGCATTTT.

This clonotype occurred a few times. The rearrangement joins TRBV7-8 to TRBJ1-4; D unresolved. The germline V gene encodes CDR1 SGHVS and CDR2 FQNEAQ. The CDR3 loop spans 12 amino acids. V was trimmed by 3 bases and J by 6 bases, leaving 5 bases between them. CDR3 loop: CASSFLHEKLFF. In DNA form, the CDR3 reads TGTGCCAGCAGCTTTTTGCATGAAAAACTGTTTTTT. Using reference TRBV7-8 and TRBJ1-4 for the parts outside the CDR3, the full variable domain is GAGVSQSPRYKVAKRGQDVALRCDPISGHVSLFWYQQALGQGPEFLTYFQNEAQLDKSGLPSDRFFAERPEGSVSTLKIQRTQQEDSAVYLCASSFLHEKLFFGSGTQLSVL.

The CDR3 is CASSVGTGGQENTEAFF. The CDR3 DNA reads as TGTGCCAGCAGCGTCGGGACAGGGGGCCAGGAGAACACTGAAGCTTTCTTT. V gene TRBV7-9 combines with J gene TRBJ1-1, with TRBD1 matching 12 bases. V was clipped by 5 bases and J by 1 base; unmatched bases: 8. CDR3 length: 17 amino acids. Germline CDR1 reads SEHNR; CDR2 reads FQNEAQ (reference sequence). Together with reference TRBV7-9 and TRBJ1-1, the CDR3 gives the full variable domain: DTGVSQNPRHKITKRGQNVTFRCDPISEHNRLYWYRQTLGQGPEFLTYFQNEAQLEKSRLLSDRFSAERPKGSFSTLEIQRTEQGDSAMYLCASSVGTGGQENTEAFFGQGTRLTVV.